The 3 T cell receptor beta chains reported below all come from one sample, sequenced in a study of blood T cell repertoires in COVID-19 (dated by TCRdb to 2018 to 2021). Library generation was performed with the immunoSEQ multiplex PCR assay. In TCRdb, the immuneACCESS table is reduced to in-frame sequences with V and J assigned. These tables do not hold every clone; where another copy was compared, an unresolved V gene accounts for under half, and the others remain unexplained. This sample has 80,000 to 95,000 clones in its table, and 75% to 90% of those were observed once. The ten largest account for 3% to 3.5% of the sample. Sequenced: peripheral blood. Source of these receptors: a woman in her 70s with acute or convalescent COVID-19.

The rearrangement uses TRBV13 and TRBJ2-7; maybe TRBD2 (5 bases). CDR1 and CDR2 (germline): PRHDT, FYEKMQ (reference sequence). Trimming cost V 1 base and J 5 bases, with 12 bases left between them. The CDR3 length is 14 residues. The DNA of the CDR3 is TGTGCCAGCAGCTTAGCGAATTTGAGGGACGAGCAGTACTTC. Translating it yields CASSLANLRDEQYF.

The rearrangement uses TRBV19 and TRBJ2-2; D remains unclear. This CDR3 is 17 amino acids long. V was cut by 1 base and J by 4 bases, with 16 bases left in between. Germline-derived CDR1 and CDR2 are LNHDA and SQIVND (reference sequence). This CDR3 reads CASSIGPLTFSTGELFF. In nucleotides, the CDR3 is TGTGCCAGTAGTATAGGCCCATTGACTTTCAGCACCGGGGAGCTGTTTTTT.

This clone was seen a single time. This rearrangement joins TRBV27 to TRBJ2-1; 12 bases map to TRBD2. J lost 5 bases, V lost 4 bases, and 9 bases had no gene match. CDR3 length equals 17 residues. The V gene's germline CDR1 is MNHEY and CDR2 SMNVEV (reference sequence). The CDR3, as DNA: TGTGCCAGCAGTTCCACCCTAGGACTAGCGGGAAACAATGAGCAGTTCTTC. It yields the protein CASSSTLGLAGNNEQFF.